This T cell receptor beta chain was sequenced in a study of blood T cell repertoires in COVID-19 (dated by TCRdb to 2020 to 2022). About the study as a whole: The collaborator samples originated in the United States, Italy and Spain and spanned the acute and convalescent phases of COVID-19. The repertoires were released in a freely available public database intended as a resource for research on the immune response to SARS-CoV-2. The prospective study material was composed of cDNA or gDNA derived from T cells, B-cell-depleted T cells, or PBMCs. Samples came from the ongoing ImmuneRACE study (first 160 participants) plus 1,254 subjects from 6 global collaborators. Nearly every sample came with metadata listing a de-identified subject ID, COVID-19 status, age in years and sex. Where HLA class I and class II types were available, the types were taken from metadata supplied by the sample provider, not from assay-based typing. Deeply sampled blood TCRbeta repertoires from subjects exposed to, actively infected with, or recovered from COVID-19 were included in the dataset. General study outcomes and caveats: Clinical and demographic metadata were provided uncurated, with the amount varying by source and participant.

TCRbeta CDR3 regions were amplified from genomic DNA using the immunoSEQ Assay, a bias-controlled multiplex PCR. The original pipeline was this. Within the assay, amplification of reference gene primers was used to estimate how many nucleated cells each sample contained. Sequence reads were collapsed and filtered to measure the absolute abundance of every unique TCRbeta CDR3 rearrangement. For each sample, productive Simpson clonality was calculated as the square root of Simpson's diversity index over productive rearrangements. Entries here come from immuneACCESS through TCRdb and include only in-frame sequences with V and J called. Some clones fail to appear in such tables; in the studies checked, an unresolved V gene covers under half of the shortfall, and the cause of the remainder is unknown. Clonal size and the V and J genes are those of that table, whereas D and trimming came from the DNA. The sample yields 200,000 to 250,000 clones; approximately 90% were counted once. The top ten constitute less than 3.5% of the sample.

One collaborating source in Seattle enrolled patients during active infection and followed them longitudinally through the course of disease. Collaborating institutions collected whole blood in K2EDTA tubes following their own protocols. For TCRbeta analysis, collaborators shipped samples as frozen whole blood, isolated PBMCs, or DNA extracted from either of those sample types. Trimming accounts for 6 bases at V and 7 bases at J, while the number of junction bases matched to no gene is 16. Based on the germline V gene (reference sequence), the CDR1 and CDR2 sequences are LNHDA and SQIVND. Including the terminal cysteine and phenylalanine, the CDR3 comprises 16 residues. Of the read, only the CDR3 DNA is kept; its 48 bases are in frame from base 1. About this clone: Its antigen has not been determined. One base away there is no much larger clone; base qualities are not given.

This TCR was sampled from a man aged 25 to 40 with COVID-19, enrolled during active disease. The V and J genes are TRBV19 and TRBJ1-2; 8 bases in the junction line up with TRBD1. The sequenced sample was peripheral blood. CDR3 reads: CASRSIGGDRISGYTF. The DNA sequence is TGTGCCAGTAGGAGTATTGGGGGGGACAGGATCTCTGGCTACACCTTC. The reference TRBV19 and TRBJ1-2 proteins fill in what lies around the CDR3, so the full variable domain reads DGGITQSPKYLFRKEGQNVTLSCEQNLNHDAMYWYRQDPGQGLRLIYYSQIVNDFQKGDIAEGYSVSREKKESFPLTVTSAQKNPTAFYLCASRSIGGDRISGYTFGSGTRLTVV.